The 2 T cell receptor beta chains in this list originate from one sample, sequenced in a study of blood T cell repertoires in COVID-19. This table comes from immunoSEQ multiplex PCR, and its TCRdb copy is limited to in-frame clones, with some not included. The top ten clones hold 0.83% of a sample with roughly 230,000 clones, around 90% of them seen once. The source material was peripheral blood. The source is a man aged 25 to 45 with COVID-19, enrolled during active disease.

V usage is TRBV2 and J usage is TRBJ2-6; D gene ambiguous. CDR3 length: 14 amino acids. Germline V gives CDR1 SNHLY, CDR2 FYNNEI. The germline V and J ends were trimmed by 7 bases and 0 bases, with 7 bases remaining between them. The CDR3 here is CASKAFSGANVLTF. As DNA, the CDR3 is TGTGCCAGCAAAGCCTTCTCTGGGGCCAACGTCCTGACTTTC. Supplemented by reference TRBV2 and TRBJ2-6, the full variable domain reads EPEVTQTPSHQVTQMGQEVILRCVPISNHLYFYWYRQILGQKVEFLVSFYNNEISEKSEIFDDQFSVERPDGSNFTLKIRSTKLEDSAMYFCASKAFSGANVLTFGAGSRLTVL.

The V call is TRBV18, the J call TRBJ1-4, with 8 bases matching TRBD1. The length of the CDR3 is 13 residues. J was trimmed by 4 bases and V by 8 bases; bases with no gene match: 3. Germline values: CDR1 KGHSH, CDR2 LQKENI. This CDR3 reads CASTDRDNEKLFF. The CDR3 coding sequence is TGTGCCAGCACGGACAGGGATAATGAAAAACTGTTTTTT.